The next 3 T cell receptor beta chains were all read from a single sample in a study of cytotoxic CD8 clonotypes in ibrutinib-treated CLL. The repertoire was sequenced with immunoSEQ multiplex PCR; TCRdb's copy has only in-frame clones and lacks some. The table lists 250,000 to 350,000 clones, approximately 76% of them singletons. The sequencing used PBMCs, collected at disease progression, from a patient treated with ibrutinib. Receptors originate from a human donor with chronic lymphocytic leukemia.

This chain links TRBV25-1 with TRBJ2-5, with TRBD1 as a possible D gene (7 bases). The CDR3 length is 15 residues. V lost 2 bases and J lost 5, with 15 bases in between. The germline V gene encodes CDR1 MGHDK and CDR2 SYGVNS. CDR3 bases: TGTGCCAGCAGTGAACTGGAGGGGGCGCGGGAGACCCAGTACTTC. Translation gives CASSELEGARETQYF.

The DNA of the CDR3 is TGTGCCAGCAGCGTGGAAGCGGGAAGCTCCTACGAGCAGTACTTC. It is translated as CASSVEAGSSYEQYF. The V gene is TRBV9, the J gene TRBJ2-7; 7 bases match TRBD2. The CDR3 contains 15 residues. Germline CDR1 and CDR2: SGDLS and YYNGEE. V lost 2 bases, J lost 0 bases, and 5 bases stayed unmatched.

The CDR3 reads CASSEGVVGDTQYF. CDR3 bases: TGTGCCAGCAGCGAAGGGGTGGTTGGGGATACGCAGTATTTT. The chain recombines TRBV9 with TRBJ2-3, with D tentatively TRBD1 (5 bases). V dropped 3 bases and J dropped 6 bases, with 14 bases sitting between them. CDR1 and CDR2 from the germline V gene are SGDLS and YYNGEE. This CDR3 is 14 amino acids long.